This passage covers 26 T cell receptor beta chains from one sample sequenced in a study of T cell responses to AZD1222 COVID-19 vaccine. Only in-frame clones appear in the TCRdb table, and some are missing; sequencing was by immunoSEQ multiplex PCR. The sample holds roughly 49,000 clones, about 74% seen once. Sequences were derived from peripheral blood, sampled on day 0 of AZD1222 vaccination. The source of these receptors is an adult in good health.

The chain has TRBV19 and TRBJ1-1; D remains unclear. Germline loops: CDR1 LNHDA, CDR2 SQIVND (reference sequence). The CDR3 loop spans 12 amino acids. V shed 3 bases and J shed 1 base, with 3 bases lying between them. In DNA form, the CDR3 reads TGTGCCAGTAGTATTGGGAACACTGAAGCTTTCTTT. Amino acid sequence: CASSIGNTEAFF. Full variable domain (missing parts from reference TRBV19 and TRBJ1-1): DGGITQSPKYLFRKEGQNVTLSCEQNLNHDAMYWYRQDPGQGLRLIYYSQIVNDFQKGDIAEGYSVSREKKESFPLTVTSAQKNPTAFYLCASSIGNTEAFFGQGTRLTVV.

This chain joins TRBV6-1 and TRBJ2-7; no clear D. This CDR3 has 14 amino acids. Trimming took 2 bases from V and 1 from J, leaving 9 bases between them. Looked up from germline, CDR1 is MNHNS and CDR2 is SASEGT. CDR3 loop: CASSELGRSYEQYV. The CDR3, as DNA: TGTGCCAGCAGTGAACTGGGCAGGTCCTACGAGCAGTACGTC.

The chain combines TRBV6-5 with TRBJ1-6; D is possibly TRBD1 (6 bases). CDR3 length: 15 amino acids. V was pared by 8 bases and J by 0 bases, with 11 bases between. Germline V gene data show CDR1 as MNHEY and CDR2 as SVGAGI. The CDR3 sequence is CASVGGHSYNSPLHF. DNA of the CDR3: TGTGCCAGCGTGGGGGGGCACTCCTATAATTCACCCCTCCACTTT.

V gene TRBV19 combines with J gene TRBJ1-1; tentative D call: TRBD1 (6 bases). Trimming removed 5 bases at V and 5 bases at J, with 15 bases between. CDR1 is LNHDA and CDR2 is SQIVND in the germline V gene (reference sequence). The CDR3 length is 14 residues. Here the CDR3 reads CASSLRQDGTEAFF. CDR3 bases: TGTGCCAGTAGTCTCCGACAGGACGGGACTGAAGCTTTCTTT.

The chain is built from TRBV3-1 (or the pseudogene TRBV3-2) and TRBJ2-2; 10 positions agree with TRBD2. The CDR3 contains 16 residues. Germline trimming cut 2 bases from V and 1 base from J; bases unmatched to any gene: 1. In germline, CDR1 is LGHDT, CDR2 YNNKEL (reference sequence). The CDR3 DNA follows: TGTGCCAGCAGCCAACCTAGCGGGGGGAACACCGGGGAGCTGTTTTTT. This sequence encodes CASSQPSGGNTGELFF.

V gene TRBV4-1 combines with J gene TRBJ1-1; tentatively, D is TRBD1 (6 bases). This CDR3 is 14 amino acids long. Trimming stripped 4 bases from V and 5 bases from J, with 14 bases between. CDR1 and CDR2 (germline): MGHRA, YSYEKL. CDR3 sequence reads: CASSLVGQRTEAFF. CDR3 nucleotides: TGCGCCAGCAGCCTAGTCGGACAGCGAACTGAAGCTTTCTTT.

The chain is built from TRBV6-6 and TRBJ2-4, with D maybe TRBD2 (6 bases). The CDR3 consists of 13 residues. V lost 0 bases and J lost 9, with 9 bases in between. Germline assignment: CDR1 MNHNY and CDR2 SVGAGI (reference sequence). Written as DNA, the CDR3 is TGTGCCAGCAGTTACTCGGGGGGAGGCATTCAGTACTTC. This gives the protein CASSYSGGGIQYF.

The chain employs TRBV28 and TRBJ1-6; D is perhaps TRBD1 (5 bases). CDR1 and CDR2 from the germline V gene are MDHEN and SYDVKM. With 2 bases removed from V and 4 bases from J, the gap between germline ends came to 15 bases. The length of the CDR3 is 17 residues. CDR3 bases: TGTGCCAGCAGTTTAGGGGCTATCGGCCCTTATAATTCACCCCTCCACTTT. It yields the protein CASSLGAIGPYNSPLHF.

This clone is classed as medium-sized. The gene calls are TRBV20-1 and TRBJ1-6; the D is unclear. V was cut by 3 bases and J by 4 bases, with 16 bases left in between. Germline CDR1 reads DFQATT; CDR2 reads SNEGSKA (reference sequence). This CDR3 has 16 amino acids. The CDR3 is CSASSSVGQYNSPLHF. CDR3 coding DNA: TGCAGTGCTAGTTCCTCGGTCGGGCAGTATAATTCACCCCTCCACTTT.

This clone appeared a few times. The chain combines TRBV5-1 with TRBJ1-4; D perhaps matches TRBD1 (5 bases). The CDR3 loop spans 15 amino acids. CDR1 and CDR2 (germline): SGHRS, YFSETQ. The V and J ends lost 2 bases and 8 bases respectively, with 16 bases between them. CDR3 loop: CASSFGGARQEKLFF. CDR3 nucleotides: TGCGCCAGCAGCTTCGGGGGAGCCCGACAAGAAAAACTGTTTTTT. Full variable domain (rest looked up from reference TRBV5-1 and TRBJ1-4): KAGVTQTPRYLIKTRGQQVTLSCSPISGHRSVSWYQQTPGQGLQFLFEYFSETQRNKGNFPGRFSGRQFSNSRSEMNVSTLELGDSALYLCASSFGGARQEKLFFGSGTQLSVL.

The chain links TRBV11-3 to TRBJ2-3; 13 positions match TRBD2. Germline-derived CDR1 and CDR2 are SGHNT and YENEEA. This CDR3 is built from 15 residues. V dropped 2 bases and J dropped 5; count of bases not matched to a gene: 1. Written as DNA, the CDR3 is TGTGCCAGCAGCTTAACTAGCGGGAGGGGAGATACGCAGTATTTT. It yields the protein CASSLTSGRGDTQYF.

The V call is TRBV24-1, the J call TRBJ2-7; D ambiguous. V was shortened by 4 bases and J by 1 base, with 7 bases between the two germline ends. The CDR3 sequence is 13 residues long. Germline assignment: CDR1 KGHDR and CDR2 SFDVKD. CDR3 DNA sequence: TGTGCCACCAGTGAGGCCATTTCCTACGAGCAGTACTTC. Amino acid sequence: CATSEAISYEQYF.

The rearrangement links TRBV5-1 to TRBJ1-2; maybe TRBD1 (5 bases). Germline assignment: CDR1 SGHRS and CDR2 YFSETQ. The CDR3 sequence is 13 residues long. Deletions cut 3 bases from V and 4 bases from J, with 10 bases between. The CDR3 DNA reads TGCGCCAGCAGCTCCGACAGCACCTATGGCTACACCTTC. Protein: CASSSDSTYGYTF.

The chain is built from TRBV29-1 and TRBJ2-7, with 10 bases aligning to TRBD2. Germline V gene data show CDR1 as SQVTM and CDR2 as ANQGSEA. The CDR3 runs to 13 residues. The junction had 6 bases not matched to a gene; V was cut back by 4 bases and J by 6 bases. CDR3 residues: CSVALAGVGEQYF. The CDR3 nucleotides are TGCAGCGTTGCTCTAGCGGGAGTTGGCGAGCAGTACTTC.

V usage is TRBV19 and J usage is TRBJ2-1; 10 positions match TRBD1. V was clipped by 4 bases and J by 9 bases; unmatched bases: 9. Germline assignment: CDR1 LNHDA and CDR2 SQIVND (reference sequence). The CDR3 runs 15 residues. In DNA, the CDR3 is TGTGCCAGTAGTAAAGGACAGGGGGTAACGAGTGAGCAGTTCTTC. This translates into CASSKGQGVTSEQFF. Full variable domain (rest looked up from reference TRBV19 and TRBJ2-1): DGGITQSPKYLFRKEGQNVTLSCEQNLNHDAMYWYRQDPGQGLRLIYYSQIVNDFQKGDIAEGYSVSREKKESFPLTVTSAQKNPTAFYLCASSKGQGVTSEQFFGPGTRLTVL.

The rearrangement uses TRBV10-2 and TRBJ1-1; 7 positions match TRBD1. The CDR3 is 15 residues long. Germline V lookup: CDR1 WSHSY, CDR2 SAAADI. The J segment lost 4 bases and the V segment lost 2 bases, leaving 7 bases of the junction unmatched. CDR3 region: CASSERAGGLTEAFF. The CDR3 DNA follows: TGCGCCAGCAGTGAGCGCGCAGGGGGACTCACTGAAGCTTTCTTT.

The rearrangement links TRBV11-2 to TRBJ2-1, with 9 bases matching TRBD2. This CDR3 has 15 residues. V trimming: 4 bases; J trimming: 1 base; junction bases outside the gene matches: 2. CDR1 is SGHAT, CDR2 FQNNGV, per germline. CDR3 loop: CASSSGLASYNEQFF. Here the CDR3 DNA reads TGTGCCAGCAGCTCCGGACTAGCGTCCTACAATGAGCAGTTCTTC.

This clone appeared once. The rearrangement joins TRBV6-4 to TRBJ2-2; D call uncertain. The CDR3 totals 14 residues. V lost 4 bases, J lost 6 bases, and 12 bases lay in between. Per germline, CDR1 MRHNA and CDR2 SNTAGT. The chain's CDR3 is CASSVILGSGELFF. CDR3 coding DNA: TGTGCCAGCAGTGTGATTTTGGGATCCGGGGAGCTGTTTTTT.

The chain employs TRBV18 and TRBJ1-6; 8 nucleotides line up with TRBD1. With 4 bases clipped from V and 8 bases from J, the junction kept 4 bases outside the gene matches. CDR3 size: 14 residues. Germline lookup yields CDR1 KGHSH and CDR2 LQKENI. CDR3 region: CASSHRGSDSPLHF. CDR3 DNA sequence: TGTGCCAGCTCACACAGGGGGTCCGATTCACCCCTCCACTTT. Filled out from reference TRBV18 and TRBJ1-6, the complete variable domain reads NAGVMQNPRHLVRRRGQEARLRCSPMKGHSHVYWYRQLPEEGLKFMVYLQKENIIDESGMPKERFSAEFPKEGPSILRIQQVVRGDSAAYFCASSHRGSDSPLHFGNGTRLTVT.

This rearrangement joins TRBV28 to TRBJ2-1; 7 bases fit TRBD2. CDR3 length: 16 amino acids. V lost 4 bases, J lost 10 bases, and 16 bases stayed unmatched. The germline gives CDR1 MDHEN, CDR2 SYDVKM. CDR3: CASSWKTGRSGGEQFF. In DNA form, the CDR3 reads TGTGCCAGCAGTTGGAAGACGGGACGCTCCGGGGGGGAGCAGTTCTTC.

The V and J genes are TRBV5-4 and TRBJ1-1; D uncertain. In germline, CDR1 is SGHNT, CDR2 YYREEE (reference sequence). V was cut by 1 base and J by 4 bases, with 11 bases left in between. This CDR3 spans 14 amino acids. The CDR3 coding sequence is TGTGCCAGCAGCTTGAGCGGCTTCAGCACTGAAGCTTTCTTT. The encoded protein is CASSLSGFSTEAFF.

In this sample, this clone turned up a few times. The chain employs TRBV9 and TRBJ2-7; 9 bases align to TRBD2. J gave up 1 base and V 0 bases, and 2 bases lay outside the gene matches. The CDR3 runs to 15 residues. Germline-derived CDR1 and CDR2 are SGDLS and YYNGEE. CDR3 sequence reads: CASSVGLAGSYEQYF. The CDR3 coding sequence is TGTGCCAGCAGCGTAGGGCTAGCGGGGTCCTACGAGCAGTACTTC.

This chain connects TRBV6-5 to TRBJ2-7, with 8 bases that match TRBD1. V trimming: 0 bases; J trimming: 3 bases; junction bases outside the gene matches: 4. The V gene's germline CDR1 is MNHEY and CDR2 SVGAGI. This CDR3 has 15 amino acids. The CDR3 region is CASSYSGGTGYEQYF. In DNA, the CDR3 is TGTGCCAGCAGTTACTCTGGCGGGACAGGCTACGAGCAGTACTTC.

There are a few counts of this clone. V usage is TRBV4-2 and J usage is TRBJ1-2; D unresolved. The CDR3 has 15 residues. V gave up 0 bases and J gave up 5 bases, with 13 bases separating them. The germline gives CDR1 LGHNA, CDR2 YNFKEQ. The CDR3 nucleotides read TGTGCCAGCAGCCAAGATTTAGGCAGGCTTTATGGCTACACCTTC. Amino acid sequence: CASSQDLGRLYGYTF.

The chain couples TRBV5-1 to TRBJ1-3; a weak D match, TRBD1 (6 bases). The CDR3 has 15 amino acids. Germline loops: CDR1 SGHRS, CDR2 YFSETQ. With 0 bases removed from V and 0 bases from J, the gap between germline ends came to 7 bases. In nucleotides, the CDR3 is TGCGCCAGCAGCTTGGAGGGGGTCTCTGGAAACACCATATATTTT. Translation gives CASSLEGVSGNTIYF.

A single count supports this clone. The V call is TRBV20-1, the J call TRBJ1-5; 7 bases align to TRBD1. Trimming took 3 bases from V and 2 from J; bases not matched to a gene: 7. CDR3 size: 15 residues. Looked up from germline, CDR1 is DFQATT and CDR2 is SNEGSKA (reference sequence). The CDR3 is CSASDRVIGNQPQHF. In DNA form, the CDR3 reads TGCAGTGCTAGTGACAGGGTAATTGGCAATCAGCCCCAGCATTTT.